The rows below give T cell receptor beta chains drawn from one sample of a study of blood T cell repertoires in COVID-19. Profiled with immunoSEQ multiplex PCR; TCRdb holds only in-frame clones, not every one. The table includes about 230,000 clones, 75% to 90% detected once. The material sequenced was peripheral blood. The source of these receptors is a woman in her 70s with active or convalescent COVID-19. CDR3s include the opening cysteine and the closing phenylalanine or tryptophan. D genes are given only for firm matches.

CASSLGRAAAYEQYF	TGTGCCAGCAGCCTCGGGAGGGCAGCAGCCTACGAGCAGTACTTC	TRBV11-2	TRBD2	TRBJ2-7
CASIQTGLYTGELFF	TGTGCCAGCATACAGACGGGACTGTACACCGGGGAGCTGTTTTTT	TRBV19	NA	TRBJ2-2
CASTPMGLTETQYF	TGTGCCAGCACCCCGATGGGCCTAACGGAGACCCAGTACTTC	TRBV6-2/TRBV6-3	NA	TRBJ2-5
CASTTHGGGRGSNEQFF	TGTGCCAGCACCACTCACGGGGGTGGGAGGGGCTCAAATGAGCAGTTCTTC	TRBV28	TRBD2	TRBJ2-1
CASGLSTSTETQYF	TGTGCTAGTGGTTTATCGACTAGCACAGAGACCCAGTACTTC	TRBV12-5	TRBD2	TRBJ2-5
CASSSGQGASYTEAFF	TGCGCCAGCAGCTCCGGACAGGGGGCGAGTTACACTGAAGCTTTCTTT	TRBV5-1	TRBD1	TRBJ1-1
CASSGSDYGYTF	TGTGCCAGCAGCGGCAGCGACTATGGCTACACCTTC	TRBV5-5	NA	TRBJ1-2
CASSPRTASSGANVLTF	TGCGCCAGCAGCCCTCGGACAGCCAGCTCTGGGGCCAACGTCCTGACTTTC	TRBV4-1	NA	TRBJ2-6
CSAVRGDTQYF	TGCAGTGCCGTGCGGGGAGATACGCAGTATTTT	TRBV20-1	NA	TRBJ2-3
CASSREVSGNTIYF	TGTGCCAGCAGCCGAGAAGTTTCTGGAAACACCATATATTTT	TRBV6-5	NA	TRBJ1-3
CASSGGTGEEYEQYF	TGTGCCAGTAGCGGGGGGACAGGGGAGGAATACGAGCAGTACTTC	TRBV19	TRBD1	TRBJ2-7
CASRRLAGGRETQYF	TGTGCCAGCAGAAGACTAGCGGGAGGAAGAGAGACCCAGTACTTC	TRBV27	TRBD2	TRBJ2-5